This TCR beta chain was documented in a study of cytomegalovirus exposure and HLA in healthy donors. The V and J ends lost 6 bases and 2 bases respectively, with 14 bases between them. Germline V gene sequence: CDR1 LNHDA, CDR2 SQIVND (reference sequence). This CDR3 is built from 14 residues. Vbeta (60) and Jbeta (13) primers were used in the PCR. Generated by immunoSEQ multiplex PCR, the TCRdb table keeps only in-frame clones and is missing some. This table has around 180,000 clones, over 70% appearing once. Study-level findings and limits: Of the V segments, some could not be distinguished, including TRBV6-2 and TRBV6-3, and were excluded. Reports showed the classifier diagnosing cytomegalovirus status with high specificity and sensitivity. As a later analysis revealed, the rate of TCR association differed by HLA locus, with DRB1 most and HLA-C fewest. CMV antigen specificity of a few CMV-associated chains was confirmed in vitro.

Turning to this clone: Antigen specificity is unknown.

The specimen sequenced was PBMCs. The TCR sequence derives from a man aged 35 to 55 in good health and CMV-seronegative. The J gene is TRBJ2-7, the V gene TRBV19, with a tentative D call TRBD1 (6 bases). This CDR3 reads CASRQAGATYEQYF. CDR3 coding DNA: TGTGCCAGTAGACAAGCAGGGGCGACCTACGAGCAGTACTTC.